The 7 T cell receptor beta chains reported below all come from one sample, sequenced in a study of blood T cell repertoires in COVID-19. The data were produced by immunoSEQ multiplex PCR, yet TCRdb's version contains in-frame clones alone and is incomplete. The sample carries fewer than 90,000 clones, over 65% recorded once. Sequenced: peripheral blood. Receptors originate from a human donor in a cohort sampled during active COVID-19.

V and J are TRBV6-2 or TRBV6-3 and TRBJ2-7, with 12 bases aligning to TRBD2. This CDR3 is built from 19 residues. V trimming: 1 base; J trimming: 3 bases; junction bases outside the gene matches: 13. CDR1 and CDR2 from the germline V gene are MNHEY and SVGEGT. CDR3 residues: CASSYLLLAGGFPGYEQYF. CDR3 in DNA: TGTGCCAGCAGTTACTTACTTCTAGCGGGAGGGTTCCCGGGCTACGAGCAGTACTTC.

The J gene is TRBJ2-1, the V gene TRBV7-2; D is unresolved. The V gene's germline CDR1 is SGHTA and CDR2 FQGNSA. The V end was cut by 1 base, the J end by 7 bases, with 8 bases between. The CDR3 is 13 amino acids. DNA of the CDR3: TGTGCCAGCAGCTTAGGGTATGAGAATGAGCAGTTCTTC. The encoded protein is CASSLGYENEQFF.

This clone has just one count. This sample also contains other DNA sequences that code for the same CDR3. The chain uses TRBV29-1 and TRBJ1-1, with TRBD1 matching over 10 bases. The germline V gene has CDR1 SQVTM and CDR2 ANQGSEA. This CDR3 is 13 amino acids long. The trim removed 5 bases at V and 3 bases at J, leaving 3 bases unmatched. CDR3 nucleotides: TGCAGCGTTTCCGGGACAGGGGACACTGAAGCTTTCTTT. Translation: CSVSGTGDTEAFF. Variable domain in full (rest from reference TRBV29-1 and TRBJ1-1): SAVISQKPSRDICQRGTSLTIQCQVDSQVTMMFWYRQQPGQSLTLIATANQGSEATYESGFVIDKFPISRPNLTFSTLTVSNMSPEDSSIYLCSVSGTGDTEAFFGQGTRLTVV.

The chain carries TRBV30 and TRBJ1-1; a weak D match, TRBD1 (5 bases). This CDR3 has 13 residues. Germline CDR1 and CDR2: GTSNPN and SVGIG (reference sequence). The V and J ends lost 5 bases and 2 bases respectively, with 12 bases between them. This chain's CDR3 is CAWSWGPNTEAFF. The CDR3 DNA reads TGTGCCTGGTCGTGGGGCCCCAACACTGAAGCTTTCTTT.

The genes are TRBV19 and TRBJ2-7; perhaps TRBD2 as D (5 bases). The CDR3 sequence is 15 residues long. V lost 5 bases and J lost 1, with 15 bases in between. The V gene's germline CDR1 is LNHDA and CDR2 SQIVND (reference sequence). The CDR3 loop is CASSSFGIPSYEQYF. CDR3 in DNA: TGTGCCAGTAGTTCATTCGGGATCCCGTCCTACGAGCAGTACTTC.

The chain couples TRBV27 to TRBJ1-1, with 7 bases lining up with TRBD1. Per germline, CDR1 MNHEY and CDR2 SMNVEV (reference sequence). Trimming at V came to 3 bases and at J to 0 bases, leaving 4 bases not matched to a gene. The CDR3 runs 15 residues. As DNA, the CDR3 is TGTGCCAGCAGTTTTTGGGACAGACTGAACACTGAAGCTTTCTTT. This translates into CASSFWDRLNTEAFF.

This CDR3 is CSVEGGSRSTDTQYF. In DNA, the CDR3 is TGCAGCGTTGAGGGCGGGAGTAGGAGCACAGATACGCAGTATTTT. The J gene is TRBJ2-3, the V gene TRBV29-1; 7 bases agree with TRBD2. The V and J ends lost 3 bases and 0 bases, in that order; junction bases with no gene match: 6. Per the germline V gene, CDR1 is SQVTM and CDR2 is ANQGSEA. CDR3 length: 15 residues.